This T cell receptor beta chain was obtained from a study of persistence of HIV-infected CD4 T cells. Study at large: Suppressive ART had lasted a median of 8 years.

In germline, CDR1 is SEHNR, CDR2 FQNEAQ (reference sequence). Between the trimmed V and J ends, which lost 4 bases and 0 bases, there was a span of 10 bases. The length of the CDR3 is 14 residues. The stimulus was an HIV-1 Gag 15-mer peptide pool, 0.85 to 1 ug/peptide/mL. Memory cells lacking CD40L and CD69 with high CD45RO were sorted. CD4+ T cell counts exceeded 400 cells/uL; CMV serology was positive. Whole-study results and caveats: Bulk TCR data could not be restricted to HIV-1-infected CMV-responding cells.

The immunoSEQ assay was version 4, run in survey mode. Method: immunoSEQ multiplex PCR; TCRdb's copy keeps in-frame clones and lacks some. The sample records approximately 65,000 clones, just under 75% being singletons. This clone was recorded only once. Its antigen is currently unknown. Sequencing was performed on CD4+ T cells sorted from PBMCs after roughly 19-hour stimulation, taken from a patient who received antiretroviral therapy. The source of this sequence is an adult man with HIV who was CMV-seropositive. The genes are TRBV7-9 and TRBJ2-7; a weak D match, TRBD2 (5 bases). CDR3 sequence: CASSSTGSSYEQYF. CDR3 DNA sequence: TGTGCCAGCAGCTCGACGGGGAGCTCCTACGAGCAGTACTTC.